This entry describes one TCR beta chain. Its specificity is not known. This CDR3 is 15 amino acids long. Germline loops: CDR1 GTSNPN, CDR2 SVGIG (reference sequence). Trimming took 4 bases from V and 4 from J, leaving 18 bases between them. This record belongs to a study of beta chain features in type 1 diabetes. At the level of the study: Comparable age, gender and cell yields were observed in patients relative to healthy donors.

The isolated RNA, all of it, was reverse transcribed, so expressed TCRB transcripts were what got sequenced. Assay: immunoSEQ multiplex PCR; the TCRdb copy retains only in-frame clones and omits some. The sample consists of about 160,000 clones, roughly 60% of them appearing once. Overall study results and limits: Patients with Type 1 diabetes showed moderately but significantly shorter TCRB CDR3s in all four CD4+ subsets.

Sorting that relied on CD45RO/CCR7/CD25/CD127/CD95/CD27 yielded CD4+ naive, central memory, regulatory and stem cell-like memory cells. The V and J genes are TRBV30 and TRBJ2-3; TRBD1 might be the D (6 bases). Sequenced material: naive CD4+ T cells from blood. The TCR originated in a man in his thirties or forties with type 1 diabetes. CDR3 coding DNA: TGTGCCTGGACCCTACGGGTGTCAGGGGCAGATACGCAGTATTTT. Translation gives CAWTLRVSGADTQYF.